Each of the 26 T cell receptor beta chains below was sequenced from the same sample in a study of Ad26.COV2.S vaccination and SARS-CoV-2 variants. Treatment of the sample: roughly 18 received Ad26.COV2.S at low or high dose, single or two shots; roughly five received placebo; per-sample allocation not given. Sampling happened 63 days after the first vaccine or placebo injection. TCRdb's copy holds only in-frame clones and misses some; the assay was immunoSEQ multiplex PCR. The repertoire holds around 300,000 clones, with 90% as singletons. This sample comprised peripheral blood, obtained in a trial of Ad26.COV2.S vaccine versus placebo. These TCRs come from a person aged 18-65 years who received the Ad26.COV2.S COVID-19 vaccine or a placebo.

The chain combines TRBV3-1 (or the pseudogene TRBV3-2) with TRBJ2-1, with D maybe TRBD2 (6 bases). Trimming took off 2 bases at V and 8 bases at J, with 7 bases between the two ends. The length of the CDR3 is 12 residues. The germline V gene has CDR1 LGHDT and CDR2 YNNKEL (reference sequence). CDR3 loop: CASSQTSYEQFF. As DNA, the CDR3 is TGTGCCAGCAGCCAAACTAGCTATGAGCAGTTCTTC.

The rearrangement uses TRBV5-5 and TRBJ2-3; no definite D call. CDR3 size: 15 residues. Between the trimmed V and J ends, which lost 4 bases and 0 bases, there was a span of 12 bases. Germline CDR1 SGHKS, CDR2 YYEKEE (reference sequence). CDR3 sequence: CASSVQRTSTDTQYF. CDR3 nucleotides: TGTGCCAGCAGCGTACAGCGTACTAGCACAGATACGCAGTATTTT.

The chain is built from TRBV5-1 and TRBJ2-3; perhaps TRBD2 as D (5 bases). Between the trimmed V and J ends, which lost 4 bases and 2 bases, there was a span of 14 bases. The germline V gene has CDR1 SGHRS and CDR2 YFSETQ. This CDR3 spans 15 amino acids. The CDR3 DNA sequence: TGCGCCAGCAGCCCACCCAGCGGAACCACAGATACGCAGTATTTT. This codes for CASSPPSGTTDTQYF.

The chain carries TRBV9 and TRBJ2-2; a possible D gene is TRBD2 (6 bases). The CDR3 consists of 13 residues. V was trimmed by 7 bases and J by 2 bases, leaving 9 bases between them. Germline CDR1 and CDR2: SGDLS and YYNGEE. CDR3: CASSGLNTGELFF. CDR3 in DNA: TGTGCCAGCTCGGGACTTAACACCGGGGAGCTGTTTTTT.

This clone was seen at least ten times. The J gene is TRBJ2-2, the V gene TRBV12-2; TRBD2 was called by the table and not checked on the DNA. TRBV12-2 is a known pseudogene. The length of the CDR3 is 16 residues. The CDR3 nucleotides read TGTGCAAGTCGCTTCCCCGGGTCCTCTCTCATAGGGGAGCTGTTTTTT. The encoded protein is CASRFPGSSLIGELFF.

This clone was observed a few times. The same CDR3 also results from other DNA sequences found in this sample. The gene calls are TRBV7-9 and TRBJ1-4, with D maybe TRBD1 (6 bases). The ends were cut back, 5 bases at V and 0 bases at J, with 10 bases in the middle. CDR3 length equals 15 residues. The V gene's germline CDR1 is SEHNR and CDR2 FQNEAQ (reference sequence). CDR3 bases: TGTGCCAGCAGCCCCACAGGGTCAACTAATGAAAAACTGTTTTTT. It encodes CASSPTGSTNEKLFF.

The V gene is TRBV11-1, the J gene TRBJ1-1; D uncertain. Trimming left V 2 bases short and J 1 base short, with 2 bases between. The CDR3 contains 12 residues. CDR1 and CDR2 (germline): SGHAT, FQDESV (reference sequence). Here the CDR3 reads CASSLTNTEAFF. CDR3 coding DNA: TGTGCCAGCAGCTTAACGAACACTGAAGCTTTCTTT. Drawing the rest from reference TRBV11-1 and TRBJ1-1, the complete variable domain is EAEVAQSPRYKITEKSQAVAFWCDPISGHATLYWYRQILGQGPELLVQFQDESVVDDSQLPKDRFSAERLKGVDSTLKIQPAELGDSAMYLCASSLTNTEAFFGQGTRLTVV.

This clone has just a few counts. This sample also contains other DNA sequences that code for the same CDR3. The J gene is TRBJ2-3, the V gene TRBV13; D is unresolved. CDR3 size: 11 residues. The V gene's germline CDR1 is PRHDT and CDR2 FYEKMQ (reference sequence). V was trimmed by 4 bases and J by 5 bases, leaving 4 bases between them. The CDR3 nucleotides read TGTGCCAGCAGCTCTGGAGATACGCAGTATTTT. This encodes CASSSGDTQYF.

V usage is TRBV5-1 and J usage is TRBJ1-3, with 9 nucleotides matching TRBD1. Per the germline V gene, CDR1 is SGHRS and CDR2 is YFSETQ. V shed 4 bases, J shed 0 bases, and the junction held 5 bases outside the gene matches. This CDR3 is 16 amino acids long. CDR3 coding DNA: TGCGCCAGCAGCGTACAGGGGGCGATCTCTGGAAACACCATATATTTT. Translation: CASSVQGAISGNTIYF.

V and J are TRBV7-3 and TRBJ2-5; weak D call: TRBD2 (6 bases). CDR3 length equals 16 residues. The germline CDR1 and CDR2 sequences are SGHTA and FQGTGA. The V end was cut by 5 bases, the J end by 5 bases, with 21 bases between. In DNA, the CDR3 is TGTGCCAGCAGCCCTAGCGAGGGCTCCAAAAGGGAGACCCAGTACTTC. It is translated as CASSPSEGSKRETQYF.

A word on this clone: Because the CDR3's place on the DNA is in doubt, the DNA is left out and the CDR3 is given as listed by TCRdb. V usage is TRBV6-2 or TRBV6-3 and J usage is TRBJ1-1; TRBD1 was called by the table and not checked on the DNA. Germline-derived CDR1 and CDR2 are MNHEY and SVGEGT. The CDR3 region is 17 residues in length, termini included. The CDR3 spells CASSTSTGLRGNTEAFF.

V usage is TRBV4-2 and J usage is TRBJ1-3, with TRBD1 matching over 10 bases. The CDR3 is made up of 14 amino acids. Germline CDR1 reads LGHNA; CDR2 reads YNFKEQ. Germline trimming cut 11 bases from V and 1 base from J; bases unmatched to any gene: 5. The CDR3 protein is CAHGQGGSGNTIYF. CDR3 nucleotide sequence: TGTGCCCATGGACAGGGGGGTTCTGGAAACACCATATATTTT.

The gene calls are TRBV3-1 (or the pseudogene TRBV3-2) and TRBJ2-1; D ambiguous. The germline CDR1 and CDR2 sequences are LGHDT and YNNKEL (reference sequence). The CDR3 runs 13 residues. V dropped 3 bases and J dropped 10 bases, with 13 bases sitting between them. The CDR3 reads CASSHLPPLEQFF. DNA of the CDR3: TGTGCCAGCAGCCATCTGCCTCCATTAGAGCAGTTCTTC.

The chain couples TRBV4-1 to TRBJ1-1; 8 bases fit TRBD1. The CDR3 consists of 13 residues. Germline loops: CDR1 MGHRA, CDR2 YSYEKL. Trimming at V came to 8 bases and at J to 2 bases, leaving 4 bases not matched to a gene. CDR3 loop: CASVGQDNTEAFF. The CDR3 region has the DNA TGCGCCAGCGTGGGACAGGACAACACTGAAGCTTTCTTT.

This chain joins TRBV14 and TRBJ2-3, with 8 nucleotides matching TRBD1. The CDR3 length is 17 residues. The germline V gene encodes CDR1 SGHDN and CDR2 FVKESK. With 2 bases clipped from V and 3 bases from J, the junction kept 10 bases outside the gene matches. The CDR3 region is CASSQLRTGSETDTQYF. As DNA, the CDR3 is TGTGCCAGCAGCCAACTACGGACAGGGAGCGAGACAGATACGCAGTATTTT.

This clone was recorded only once. The chain couples TRBV27 to TRBJ1-1; D possibly corresponds to TRBD1 (5 bases). This CDR3 has 13 amino acids. V lost 7 bases and J lost 5, with 14 bases in between. Germline assignment: CDR1 MNHEY and CDR2 SMNVEV (reference sequence). The CDR3 loop is CASTEGRNTEAFF. CDR3 nucleotide sequence: TGTGCCAGCACAGAGGGGCGCAATACTGAAGCTTTCTTT.

This clone turned up a few times. The rearrangement links TRBV3-1 (or the pseudogene TRBV3-2) to TRBJ2-7, with 7 bases fitting TRBD1. V trimming: 0 bases; J trimming: 5 bases; junction bases outside the gene matches: 7. CDR1 and CDR2 from the germline V gene are LGHDT and YNNKEL (reference sequence). CDR3 length equals 15 residues. CDR3 amino acids: CASSQDHEGADEQYV. CDR3 coding DNA: TGTGCCAGCAGCCAAGATCATGAGGGGGCAGACGAGCAGTACGTC.

This rearrangement joins TRBV3-1 (or the pseudogene TRBV3-2) to TRBJ1-2; TRBD1 is a possible D gene (5 bases). Germline V lookup: CDR1 LGHDT, CDR2 YNNKEL (reference sequence). The CDR3 length is 13 residues. Trimming took 4 bases from V and 4 from J, leaving 10 bases between them. The DNA for the CDR3 is TGTGCCAGCAGCCGAGGACACCTCTATGGCTACACCTTC. Residues: CASSRGHLYGYTF.

The chain carries TRBV15 and TRBJ1-2; D call uncertain. In germline, CDR1 is LNHNV, CDR2 YYDKDF (reference sequence). Trimming removed 1 base from V and 0 bases from J, with 6 bases in between. This CDR3 region has 14 residues. The DNA for the CDR3 is TGTGCCACCAGCAGAGTCGATTCTAACTATGGCTACACCTTC. It translates to CATSRVDSNYGYTF.

This clone was detected only a few times. The rearrangement uses TRBV5-1 and TRBJ2-2; possible D gene TRBD1, 7 bases. Trimming shortened V by 4 bases and J by 5 bases, and 18 bases separated the two germline ends. CDR1 and CDR2 (germline): SGHRS, YFSETQ. The CDR3 sequence is 16 residues long. The CDR3 sequence is CASSLQGGSRTGELFF. CDR3 sequence (DNA): TGCGCCAGCAGCCTCCAGGGGGGATCCCGGACCGGGGAGCTGTTTTTT.

The sample holds one count of this clone. The V call is TRBV11-2, the J call TRBJ2-2; D possibly matches TRBD1 or TRBD2 (5 bases each). The V end was cut by 5 bases, the J end by 2 bases, with 18 bases between. The germline V gene has CDR1 SGHAT and CDR2 FQNNGV. This CDR3 is built from 17 residues. CDR3 residues: CASSRRGAEINTGELFF. In DNA, the CDR3 is TGTGCCAGCAGCAGGCGAGGGGCAGAGATTAACACCGGGGAGCTGTTTTTT.

The J gene is TRBJ1-1, the V gene TRBV13, with D possibly matching TRBD1 (6 bases). Germline CDR1 PRHDT, CDR2 FYEKMQ (reference sequence). CDR3 size: 15 residues. V gave up 0 bases and J gave up 7 bases, with 15 bases separating them. The CDR3 coding sequence is TGTGCCAGCAGCTTAGGCCTCGGGACACCTTATGAAGCTTTCTTT. Its protein is CASSLGLGTPYEAFF.

The rearrangement uses TRBV7-9 and TRBJ1-5; 8 positions match TRBD1. Trimming removed 5 bases from V and 1 base from J; junction bases left unmatched: 7. Germline lookup yields CDR1 SEHNR and CDR2 FQNEAQ (reference sequence). The CDR3 loop spans 16 amino acids. The CDR3 nucleotides read TGTGCCAGCAGCCCGGACAGGGTGGGGAGCAATCAGCCCCAGCATTTT. This sequence encodes CASSPDRVGSNQPQHF.

V usage is TRBV21-1 and J usage is TRBJ2-7; the DNA was not compared with TRBD1, the D call given in the table. TRBV21-1 corresponds to a pseudogene. CDR3 length: 14 residues. CDR3 protein: CASSFQARGYEQYV. CDR3 DNA sequence: TGTGCCAGCAGCTTCCAAGCCAGGGGATACGAGCAGTACGTC.

This rearrangement joins TRBV5-6 to TRBJ1-6, with D possibly matching TRBD1 (5 bases). Germline CDR1 is SGHDT and CDR2 is YYEEEE. V lost 2 bases to trimming and J lost 19 bases, with 13 bases between them. This CDR3 contains 11 residues. CDR3 nucleotide sequence: TGTGCCAGCAGCTTTGACAGCCTACTACACTTT. It codes for CASSFDSLLHF.

CDR3 nucleotides: TGTGCCAGCAGAGCCGGGACTGATAACACTGAAGCTTTCTTT. Translated: CASRAGTDNTEAFF. The gene calls are TRBV2 and TRBJ1-1, with a possible D match to TRBD1 (5 bases). CDR3 length: 14 amino acids. Per germline, CDR1 SNHLY and CDR2 FYNNEI. Between the trimmed V and J ends, which lost 6 bases and 2 bases, there was a span of 13 bases. The complete variable domain, with remaining parts taken from reference TRBV2 and TRBJ1-1, reads EPEVTQTPSHQVTQMGQEVILRCVPISNHLYFYWYRQILGQKVEFLVSFYNNEISEKSEIFDDQFSVERPDGSNFTLKIRSTKLEDSAMYFCASRAGTDNTEAFFGQGTRLTVV.